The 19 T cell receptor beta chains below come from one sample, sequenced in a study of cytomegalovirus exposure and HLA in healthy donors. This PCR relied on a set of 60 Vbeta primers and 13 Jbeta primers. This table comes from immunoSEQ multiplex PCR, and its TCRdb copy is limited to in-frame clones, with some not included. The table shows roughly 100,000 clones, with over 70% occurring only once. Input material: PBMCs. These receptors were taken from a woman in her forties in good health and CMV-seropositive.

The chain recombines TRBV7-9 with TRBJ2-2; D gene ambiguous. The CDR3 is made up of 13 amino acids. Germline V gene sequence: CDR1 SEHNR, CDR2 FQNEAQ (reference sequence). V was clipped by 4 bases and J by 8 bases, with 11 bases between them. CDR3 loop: CASSSVQLGELFF. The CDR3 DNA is TGTGCCAGCAGCTCAGTACAATTGGGGGAGCTGTTTTTT. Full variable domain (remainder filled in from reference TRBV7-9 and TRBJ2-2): DTGVSQNPRHKITKRGQNVTFRCDPISEHNRLYWYRQTLGQGPEFLTYFQNEAQLEKSRLLSDRFSAERPKGSFSTLEIQRTEQGDSAMYLCASSSVQLGELFFGEGSRLTVL.

CDR3 DNA sequence: TGTGCCAGCAGTTTAGTCAGGGACTACAATCAGCCCCAGCATTTT. This codes for CASSLVRDYNQPQHF. This rearrangement joins TRBV28 to TRBJ1-5; D possibly corresponds to TRBD1 (5 bases). V was clipped by 2 bases and J by 3 bases, with 11 bases between them. Germline V gene lookup returns CDR1 MDHEN and CDR2 SYDVKM. This CDR3 has 15 residues.

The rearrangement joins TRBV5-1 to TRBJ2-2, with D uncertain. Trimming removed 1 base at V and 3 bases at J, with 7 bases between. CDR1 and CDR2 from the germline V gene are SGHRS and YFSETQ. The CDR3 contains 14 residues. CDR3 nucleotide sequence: TGCGCCAGCAGCTTGAACAGCTACACCGGGGAGCTGTTTTTT. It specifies CASSLNSYTGELFF.

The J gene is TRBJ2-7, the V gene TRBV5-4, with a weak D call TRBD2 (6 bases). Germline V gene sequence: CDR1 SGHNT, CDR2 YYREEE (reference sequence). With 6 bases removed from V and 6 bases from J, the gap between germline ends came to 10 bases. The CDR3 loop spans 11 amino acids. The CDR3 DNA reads TGTGCCAGCACACTGGGGGGCGAGCAGTACTTC. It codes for CASTLGGEQYF.

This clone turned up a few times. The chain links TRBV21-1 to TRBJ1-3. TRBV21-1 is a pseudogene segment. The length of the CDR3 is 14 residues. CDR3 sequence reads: CASTKGGVGDTIYF. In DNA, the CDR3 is TGTGCCAGCACCAAAGGGGGGGTCGGGGACACCATATATTTT.

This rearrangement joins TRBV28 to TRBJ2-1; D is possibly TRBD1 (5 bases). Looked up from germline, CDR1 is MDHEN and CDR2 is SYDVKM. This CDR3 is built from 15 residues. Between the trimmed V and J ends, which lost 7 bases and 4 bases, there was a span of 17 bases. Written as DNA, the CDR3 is TGTGCCAGCACCCCACCCCCAGGACATTACAATGAGCAGTTCTTC. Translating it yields CASTPPPGHYNEQFF.

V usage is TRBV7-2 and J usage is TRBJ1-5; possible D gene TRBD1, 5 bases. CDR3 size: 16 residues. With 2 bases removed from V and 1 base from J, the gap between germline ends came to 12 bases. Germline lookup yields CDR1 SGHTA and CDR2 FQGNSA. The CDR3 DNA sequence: TGTGCCAGCAGCTTACGTGGGGGGGTGAGCAATCAGCCCCAGCATTTT. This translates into CASSLRGGVSNQPQHF.

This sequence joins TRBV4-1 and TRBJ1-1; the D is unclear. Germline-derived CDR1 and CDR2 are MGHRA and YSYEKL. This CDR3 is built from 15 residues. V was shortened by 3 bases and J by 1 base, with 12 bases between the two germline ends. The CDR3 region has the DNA TGCGCCAGCAGCCATCCGGTGGCAGGGAACACTGAAGCTTTCTTT. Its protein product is CASSHPVAGNTEAFF.

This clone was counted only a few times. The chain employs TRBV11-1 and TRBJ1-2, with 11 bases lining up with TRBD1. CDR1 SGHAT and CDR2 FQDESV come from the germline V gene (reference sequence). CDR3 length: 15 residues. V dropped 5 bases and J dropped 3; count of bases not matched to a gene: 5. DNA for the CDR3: TGTGCCAGCAGCCCTCGGGACAGGGGGTACTATGGCTACACCTTC. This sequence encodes CASSPRDRGYYGYTF.

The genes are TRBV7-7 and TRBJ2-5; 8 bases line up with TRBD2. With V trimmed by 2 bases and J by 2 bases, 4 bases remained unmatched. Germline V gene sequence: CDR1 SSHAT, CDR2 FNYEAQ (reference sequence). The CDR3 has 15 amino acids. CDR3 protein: CASSLRGGSQETQYF. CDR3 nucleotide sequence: TGTGCCAGCAGCTTACGGGGGGGAAGTCAAGAGACCCAGTACTTC.

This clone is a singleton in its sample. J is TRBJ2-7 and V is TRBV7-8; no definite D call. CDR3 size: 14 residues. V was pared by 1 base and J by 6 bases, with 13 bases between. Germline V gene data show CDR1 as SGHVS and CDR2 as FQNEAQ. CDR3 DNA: TGTGCCAGCAGCTTAGGAGCCCCGTTGCGCGAGCAGTACTTC. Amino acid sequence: CASSLGAPLREQYF.

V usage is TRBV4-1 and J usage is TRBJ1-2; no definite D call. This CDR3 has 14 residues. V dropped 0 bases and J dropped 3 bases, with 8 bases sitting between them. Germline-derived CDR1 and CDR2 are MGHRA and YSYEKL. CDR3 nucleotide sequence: TGCGCCAGCAGCCAAGATGGCAGATACTATGGCTACACCTTC. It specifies CASSQDGRYYGYTF.

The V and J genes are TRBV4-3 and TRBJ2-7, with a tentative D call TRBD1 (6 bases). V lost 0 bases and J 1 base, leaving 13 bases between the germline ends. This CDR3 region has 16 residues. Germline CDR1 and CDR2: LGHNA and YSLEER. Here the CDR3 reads CASSQDVPGASYEQYF. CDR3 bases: TGCGCCAGCAGCCAAGATGTCCCAGGGGCGTCCTACGAGCAGTACTTC.

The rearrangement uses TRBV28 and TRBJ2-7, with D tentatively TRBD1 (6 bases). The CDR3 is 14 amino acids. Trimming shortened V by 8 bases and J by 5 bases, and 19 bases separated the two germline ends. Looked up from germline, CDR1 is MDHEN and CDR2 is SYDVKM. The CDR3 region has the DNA TGTGCCAGCGGGGAGACAGGCGGTTGGGACGAGCAGTACTTC. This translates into CASGETGGWDEQYF.

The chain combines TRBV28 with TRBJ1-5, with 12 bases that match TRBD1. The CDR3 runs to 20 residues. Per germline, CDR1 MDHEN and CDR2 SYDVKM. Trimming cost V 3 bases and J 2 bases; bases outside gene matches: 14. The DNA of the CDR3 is TGTGCCAGCAGTTTGGGACAGGGGGCGGGAGCCCACCTCGGCAATCAGCCCCAGCATTTT. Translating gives CASSLGQGAGAHLGNQPQHF.

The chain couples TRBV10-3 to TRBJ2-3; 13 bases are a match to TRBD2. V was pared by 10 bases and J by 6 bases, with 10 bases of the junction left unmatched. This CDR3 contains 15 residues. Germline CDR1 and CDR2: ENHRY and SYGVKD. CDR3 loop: CATRTSGSSGDTQYF. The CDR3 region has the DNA TGTGCCACGCGGACTAGCGGGAGCTCTGGGGATACGCAGTATTTT.

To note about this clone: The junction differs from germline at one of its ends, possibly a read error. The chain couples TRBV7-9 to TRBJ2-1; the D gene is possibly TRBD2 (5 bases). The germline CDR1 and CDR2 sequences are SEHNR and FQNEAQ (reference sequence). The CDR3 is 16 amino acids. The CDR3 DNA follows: TGTTCCAGCAGACCGAGGCGGGCTCCTGGGGACAATGAGCAGTTCTTC. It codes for CSSRPRRAPGDNEQFF.

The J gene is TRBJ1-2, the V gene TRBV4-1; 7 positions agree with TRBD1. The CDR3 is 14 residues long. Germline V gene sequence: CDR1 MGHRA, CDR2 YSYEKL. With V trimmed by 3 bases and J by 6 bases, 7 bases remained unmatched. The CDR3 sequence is CASSQFSTGDGYTF. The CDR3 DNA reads TGCGCCAGCAGCCAGTTTTCAACAGGGGATGGCTACACCTTC.

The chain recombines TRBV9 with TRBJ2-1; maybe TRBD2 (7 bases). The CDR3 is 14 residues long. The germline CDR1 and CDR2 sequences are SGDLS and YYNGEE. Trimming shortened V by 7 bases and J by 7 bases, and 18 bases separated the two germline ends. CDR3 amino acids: CASGGRGPGNEQFF. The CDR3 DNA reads TGTGCCAGCGGCGGGCGGGGGCCCGGGAATGAGCAGTTCTTC.